This T cell receptor beta chain comes out of a study of sequential checkpoint blockade in melanoma. About the study: After both sequences, patients received maintenance nivolumab.

Described treatment: randomized to nivolumab then ipilimumab (arm A) or the reverse (arm B). No patient had prior DNA-damaging chemotherapy. Germline lookup yields CDR1 KGHSH and CDR2 LQKENI. This CDR3 region has 14 residues. The V end was cut by 1 base, the J end by 2 bases, with 7 bases between. Libraries were prepared by immunoSEQ multiplex PCR; TCRdb keeps only in-frame clonotypes and omits some of them. The sample shows 35,000 to 40,000 clones, around 32% of them seen only once. The V call is TRBV18, the J call TRBJ2-3; D remains ambiguous. Specimen: tumor tissue (inferred from file names), collected from a patient given nivolumab and ipilimumab in sequence. The clonotype was recovered from a human donor with melanoma. CDR3 residues: CASSPQGNTDTQYF. The DNA of the CDR3 is TGTGCCAGCTCACCACAGGGTAACACAGATACGCAGTATTTT.